The 10 T cell receptor beta chains in this list originate from one sample, sequenced in a study of blood T cell repertoires in COVID-19. The protocol was immunoSEQ multiplex PCR, while the TCRdb copy is restricted to in-frame clones and leaves out a portion. Here the sample spans 97,000 or so clones, about 88% being singletons. The sequenced material came from peripheral blood. The origin of the receptors is a man aged 50 or older with active or convalescent COVID-19.

The rearrangement links TRBV7-2 to TRBJ2-7; no clear D. The CDR3 length is 12 residues. Looked up from germline, CDR1 is SGHTA and CDR2 is FQGNSA. V was trimmed by 5 bases and J by 6 bases, leaving 11 bases between them. The CDR3 sequence: CASSPLLGEQYF. The CDR3 region has the DNA TGTGCCAGCAGCCCGCTACTCGGCGAGCAGTACTTC.

The gene calls are TRBV19 and TRBJ2-7; 10 bases align to TRBD2. The germline V gene encodes CDR1 LNHDA and CDR2 SQIVND (reference sequence). The CDR3 has 16 amino acids. The J segment lost 0 bases and the V segment lost 6 bases, leaving 8 bases of the junction unmatched. DNA of the CDR3: TGTGCCAGTAGCCGCCTAGCGGGGGCCAGCTCCTACGAGCAGTACTTC. Protein sequence: CASSRLAGASSYEQYF.

The rearrangement joins TRBV19 to TRBJ1-5; 8 nucleotides match TRBD1. This CDR3 contains 15 residues. The V gene end was trimmed by 7 bases and the J gene end by 6 bases; junction bases not matched to a gene: 11. CDR1 and CDR2 from the germline V gene are LNHDA and SQIVND (reference sequence). CDR3 nucleotides: TGTGCCAGTACACGACAGGGGACGGCAAGTCAGCCCCAGCATTTT. Residues: CASTRQGTASQPQHF. Together with reference TRBV19 and TRBJ1-5, the CDR3 gives the full variable domain: DGGITQSPKYLFRKEGQNVTLSCEQNLNHDAMYWYRQDPGQGLRLIYYSQIVNDFQKGDIAEGYSVSREKKESFPLTVTSAQKNPTAFYLCASTRQGTASQPQHFGDGTRLSIL.

The chain joins TRBV5-1 to TRBJ2-5; 7 bases map to TRBD2. The CDR3 runs 14 residues. Germline trimming cut 2 bases from V and 0 bases from J; bases unmatched to any gene: 1. CDR1 and CDR2 (germline): SGHRS, YFSETQ. CDR3 coding DNA: TGCGCCAGCAGCTTAGCGGGGCACCAAGAGACCCAGTACTTC. It yields the protein CASSLAGHQETQYF.

The chain carries TRBV7-8 and TRBJ2-7, with 9 bases lining up with TRBD1. V was clipped by 4 bases and J by 6 bases; unmatched bases: 7. Germline V lookup: CDR1 SGHVS, CDR2 FQNEAQ. The CDR3 is 14 residues long. The CDR3, as DNA: TGTGCCAGCAGCTCTAAAACAGGGGGCGGCGAGCAGTACTTC. Protein: CASSSKTGGGEQYF. Full variable domain (rest looked up from reference TRBV7-8 and TRBJ2-7): GAGVSQSPRYKVAKRGQDVALRCDPISGHVSLFWYQQALGQGPEFLTYFQNEAQLDKSGLPSDRFFAERPEGSVSTLKIQRTQQEDSAVYLCASSSKTGGGEQYFGPGTRLTVT.

The rearrangement uses TRBV6-5 and TRBJ1-1, with a tentative D call TRBD1 (5 bases). From germline, CDR1 is MNHEY and CDR2 SVGAGI. The CDR3 consists of 13 residues. V lost 2 bases, J lost 3 bases, and 7 bases lay in between. CDR3 sequence reads: CASSYGGDTEAFF. Here the CDR3 DNA reads TGTGCCAGCAGTTACGGGGGGGACACTGAAGCTTTCTTT.

The chain combines TRBV24-1 with TRBJ2-2; the match to TRBD1 covers 9 bases. Germline loops: CDR1 KGHDR, CDR2 SFDVKD. The CDR3 length is 17 residues. V lost 4 bases and J lost 4; bases outside the gene matches: 9. As DNA, the CDR3 is TGTGCCACCAGTGAGGCCGGGACAGGGTGGGCCACCGGGGAGCTGTTTTTT. The encoded protein is CATSEAGTGWATGELFF.

This clone showed up just once. This chain joins TRBV7-8 and TRBJ1-2; 9 bases are a match to TRBD1. J gave up 7 bases and V 4 bases, and 4 bases lay outside the gene matches. Germline assignment: CDR1 SGHVS and CDR2 FQNEAQ. The CDR3 consists of 13 residues. CDR3 sequence: CASSSTGGSGYTF. CDR3 DNA: TGTGCCAGCAGCTCTACAGGGGGCTCTGGCTACACCTTC.

The chain uses TRBV9 and TRBJ2-1; 7 positions match TRBD2. The V gene's germline CDR1 is SGDLS and CDR2 YYNGEE. The CDR3 is 14 amino acids. With V trimmed by 0 bases and J by 5 bases, 2 bases remained unmatched. The CDR3 loop is CASSVAAGDNEQFF. Written as DNA, the CDR3 is TGTGCCAGCAGCGTAGCTGCGGGGGACAATGAGCAGTTCTTC.

V usage is TRBV2 and J usage is TRBJ2-7; no clear D gene. This CDR3 comprises 11 residues. V lost 4 bases, J lost 3 bases, and 4 bases lay in between. The germline V gene has CDR1 SNHLY and CDR2 FYNNEI. CDR3 DNA: TGTGCCAGCAGTGTTAGCTACGAGCAGTACGTC. This translates into CASSVSYEQYV.